This T cell receptor beta chain was captured in a study of cytomegalovirus exposure and HLA in healthy donors. For the study at large: Around 200 million T cells yielded some 100 million unique TCR beta sequences, as an earlier analysis found. Of all 400 or so donors who were genotyped, about 84% belonged to the Caucasian-associated ancestry cluster.

General study findings and limits: The classifier reportedly diagnosed cytomegalovirus status with high sensitivity and specificity.

Trimming took off 6 bases at V and 0 bases at J, with 11 bases between the two ends. The CDR3 totals 15 residues. Germline V gives CDR1 MDHEN, CDR2 SYDVKM. The PCR contained 60 Vbeta and 13 Jbeta primers. The data were produced by immunoSEQ multiplex PCR, yet TCRdb's version contains in-frame clones alone and is incomplete. The data hold about 200,000 clones, with about 88% observed a single time. A note on this clone: Its cognate antigen is unknown.

The clonotype comes from a woman aged 25 to 39 in good health and CMV-seronegative. The sequenced sample was PBMCs. This chain links TRBV28 with TRBJ2-2; a possible D gene is TRBD2 (7 bases). The CDR3 DNA sequence: TGTGCCAGCAGGGGGGGGCAGTCGAACACCGGGGAGCTGTTTTTT. It translates to CASRGGQSNTGELFF.